This TCR beta chain was captured by sequencing in a study of blood T cell repertoires in COVID-19. The overall study: Acute and convalescent COVID-19 specimens originated in the United States, Italy and Spain.

TCRdb's table, derived via immunoSEQ multiplex PCR, lists solely in-frame clones and lacks some. The sample yields 200,000 to 250,000 clones, around 84% seen once. The specimen was peripheral blood. The sequence was obtained from a human donor in a cohort sampled during active COVID-19.

This CDR3 is CASSPSMNTEAFF. In DNA form, the CDR3 reads TGTGCCAGCAGCCCTTCTATGAACACTGAAGCTTTCTTT. J is TRBJ1-1 and V is TRBV28; unclear D gene. CDR1 MDHEN and CDR2 SYDVKM come from the germline V gene. This CDR3 region has 13 residues. Trimming took 6 bases from V and 0 from J, leaving 8 bases between them.